Shown below are 13 T cell receptor beta chains from a single sample sequenced in a study of radiation and T cells in renal cell carcinoma. Clones were read by immunoSEQ multiplex PCR, and TCRdb kept only the in-frame ones, dropping some. This table holds about 83,000 clones, 75% to 90% found once. Time point here: blood 4 weeks post-SBRT, at nephrectomy. Documented treatment: 15 Gy SBRT to primary tumor, nephrectomy 4 weeks later. The sequences come from blood, collected from a patient whose treatment included radiotherapy and nephrectomy. These receptors were obtained from a woman aged 60-75 years with renal cell carcinoma.

The CDR3 spells CASSLMGDGTDTQYF. In DNA, the CDR3 is TGCGCCAGCAGCTTGATGGGGGACGGCACAGATACGCAGTATTTT. The rearrangement joins TRBV5-1 to TRBJ2-3; perhaps D is TRBD1 or TRBD2 (5 bases each). Trimming left V 1 base short and J 1 base short, with 10 bases between. Germline values: CDR1 SGHRS, CDR2 YFSETQ. The CDR3 extends over 15 amino acids.

V and J are TRBV6-6 and TRBJ2-2; possible D gene TRBD1, 5 bases. V was trimmed by 0 bases and J by 1 base, leaving 9 bases between them. Per the germline V gene, CDR1 is MNHNY and CDR2 is SVGAGI (reference sequence). The CDR3 sequence is 16 residues long. The chain's CDR3 is CASSYSTGLNTGELFF. For the CDR3, the DNA is TGTGCCAGCAGTTACTCTACAGGTTTGAACACCGGGGAGCTGTTTTTT.

V and J are TRBV7-9 and TRBJ2-1; 8 bases line up with TRBD2. This CDR3 comprises 17 residues. In germline, CDR1 is SEHNR, CDR2 FQNEAQ (reference sequence). Trimming cost V 5 bases and J 5 bases; bases outside gene matches: 14. The CDR3 protein is CASSPLLGAGDNNEQFF. The DNA of the CDR3 is TGTGCCAGCAGCCCACTCCTAGGAGCGGGAGACAACAATGAGCAGTTCTTC. The complete variable domain, with remaining parts taken from reference TRBV7-9 and TRBJ2-1, reads DTGVSQNPRHKITKRGQNVTFRCDPISEHNRLYWYRQTLGQGPEFLTYFQNEAQLEKSRLLSDRFSAERPKGSFSTLEIQRTEQGDSAMYLCASSPLLGAGDNNEQFFGPGTRLTVL.

V gene TRBV6-6 combines with J gene TRBJ2-3; D possibly uses TRBD1 or TRBD2 (6 bases each). Per germline, CDR1 MNHNY and CDR2 SVGAGI (reference sequence). V shed 6 bases and J shed 4 bases, with 14 bases lying between them. This CDR3 is 14 amino acids long. Here the CDR3 DNA reads TGTGCCAGCAGCCAGGCAGGGGAGGCAGATACGCAGTATTTT. Amino acid sequence: CASSQAGEADTQYF.

The gene calls are TRBV19 and TRBJ2-2; D is unresolved. Trimming pared 2 bases from V and 3 bases from J, leaving 7 bases between. CDR3 size: 14 residues. Germline values: CDR1 LNHDA, CDR2 SQIVND (reference sequence). The CDR3 loop reads CASSITRDTGELFF. In DNA, the CDR3 is TGTGCCAGTAGTATAACCCGGGACACCGGGGAGCTGTTTTTT.

This chain joins TRBV7-9 and TRBJ2-7; D not certain. CDR1 is SEHNR, CDR2 FQNEAQ, per germline (reference sequence). The CDR3 length is 14 residues. Trimming stripped 5 bases from V and 2 bases from J, with 13 bases between. This chain's CDR3 is CASSPALAPYEQYF. The CDR3, as DNA: TGTGCCAGCAGCCCAGCCCTGGCCCCCTACGAGCAGTACTTC.

The genes are TRBV6-1 and TRBJ2-5; 7 bases agree with TRBD2. The CDR3 totals 16 residues. Germline CDR1 is MNHNS and CDR2 is SASEGT. V lost 1 base to trimming and J lost 1 base; unmatched junction nucleotides: 6. The CDR3 is CASSEVLAALQETQYF. The CDR3 DNA is TGTGCCAGCAGTGAAGTTCTAGCGGCGCTCCAAGAGACCCAGTACTTC.

V usage is TRBV7-6 and J usage is TRBJ2-3; 9 nucleotides align to TRBD2. Germline-derived CDR1 and CDR2 are SGHVS and FNYEAQ. The V gene end was trimmed by 3 bases and the J gene end by 5 bases; junction bases not matched to a gene: 9. The CDR3 is 16 residues long. The CDR3 bases are TGTGCCAGCAGCTTGTTCCTAGCGGGGTTTGGAGATACGCAGTATTTT. The encoded protein is CASSLFLAGFGDTQYF.

This clone occurred a few times. The V call is TRBV30, the J call TRBJ1-2; TRBD1 agrees at 9 bases. The junction had 7 bases not matched to a gene; V was cut back by 0 bases and J by 5 bases. This CDR3 is 15 amino acids long. The germline V gene has CDR1 GTSNPN and CDR2 SVGIG (reference sequence). The CDR3 here is CAWSVRGQGIYGYTF. CDR3 bases: TGTGCCTGGAGTGTACGTGGACAGGGGATTTATGGCTACACCTTC.

The chain links TRBV19 to TRBJ1-5, with a possible D match to TRBD1 (5 bases). V was clipped by 3 bases and J by 3 bases, with 9 bases between them. Germline V gives CDR1 LNHDA, CDR2 SQIVND (reference sequence). This CDR3 region has 14 residues. Here the CDR3 DNA reads TGTGCCAGTAGTATCGGGGCTGCCAATCAGCCCCAGCATTTT. Amino acids: CASSIGAANQPQHF.

The rearrangement uses TRBV11-2 and TRBJ1-1; no clear D. V lost 0 bases and J lost 3, with 2 bases in between. This CDR3 region has 12 residues. CDR1 SGHAT and CDR2 FQNNGV come from the germline V gene. For the CDR3, the DNA is TGTGCCAGCAGCTTAGACTACACTGAAGCTTTCTTT. Translating gives CASSLDYTEAFF.

This clone was detected only once. V usage is TRBV9 and J usage is TRBJ2-1; 9 bases line up with TRBD2. The CDR3 loop spans 15 amino acids. V lost 4 bases to trimming and J lost 5 bases; unmatched junction nucleotides: 7. CDR1 is SGDLS and CDR2 is YYNGEE in the germline V gene. The CDR3 loop reads CASSSRAGGNNEQFF. In DNA form, the CDR3 reads TGTGCCAGCAGCTCGAGGGCGGGGGGGAACAATGAGCAGTTCTTC.

The V call is TRBV28, the J call TRBJ1-6; D might be TRBD1 (5 bases). V lost 3 bases to trimming and J lost 4 bases, with 7 bases between them. Looked up from germline, CDR1 is MDHEN and CDR2 is SYDVKM. The CDR3 is 14 amino acids. The CDR3 DNA follows: TGTGCCAGCAGTTTGCGGGGGTATAATTCACCCCTCCACTTT. This gives the protein CASSLRGYNSPLHF.